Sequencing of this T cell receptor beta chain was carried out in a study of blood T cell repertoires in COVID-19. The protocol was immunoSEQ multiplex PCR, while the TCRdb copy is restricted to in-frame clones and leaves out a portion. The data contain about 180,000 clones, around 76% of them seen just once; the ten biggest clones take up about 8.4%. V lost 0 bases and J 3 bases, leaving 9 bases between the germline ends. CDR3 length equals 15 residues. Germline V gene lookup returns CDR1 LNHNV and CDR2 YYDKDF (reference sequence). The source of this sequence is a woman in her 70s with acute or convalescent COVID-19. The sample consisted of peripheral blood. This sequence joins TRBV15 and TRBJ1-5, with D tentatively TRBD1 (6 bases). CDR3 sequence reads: CATSREGGVNQPQHF. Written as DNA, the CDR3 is TGTGCCACCAGCAGAGAAGGGGGGGTCAATCAGCCCCAGCATTTT.